The clone carrying this T cell receptor (beta chain) was seen at least ten times. MiXCR was run by TCRdb on the PCR reads, yielding one entry per CDR3 protein. This repertoire shows 400,000 to 600,000 distinct CDR3 sequences, around 23% found once; its top ten account for around 0.8%. The V gene lost 4 bases and the J gene lost 0 bases, with 7 bases spanning the gap. This CDR3 contains 14 residues. The germline V gene has CDR1 MNHEY and CDR2 SVGEGT. The data stem from a study of molecular identifiers for immune sequencing clone quantification. The chain links TRBV6-2 or TRBV6-3 to TRBJ1-5; D remains unclear. Sequencing used naive CD8+ T cells from blood, with Jurkat cell RNA spiked in. Described subset: FACS-sorted CD8+CD4-CCR7+CD45RA+ naive T cells. This TCR was recovered from a human donor in good health. Some libraries in this study had Jurkat cell RNA spiked in. The CDR3 here is CASSSTSSNQPQHF. CDR3 coding DNA: TGTGCCAGCAGTTCCACCAGTAGCAATCAGCCCCAGCATTTT.